The T cell receptor (beta chain) under discussion was sequenced for a study of technical replicates of blood from a few donors. Sequencing used immunoSEQ multiplex PCR; TCRdb keeps in-frame clones, though not all of them. The data contain more than 60,000 clones, 85% to 95% of them seen just once; the ten biggest clones take up 0.35% to 0.5%. The CDR3 sequence is 14 residues long. V lost 0 bases and J lost 5, with 11 bases in between. CDR1 SGHVS and CDR2 FQNEAQ come from the germline V gene. The sequencing input was T cells isolated from PBMCs. The V gene is TRBV7-8, the J gene TRBJ2-7; possibly TRBD1 for D (6 bases). The source of this sequence is a human donor in good health. CDR3 nucleotide sequence: TGTGCCAGCAGCTTAGCGTGGGACACCCACGAGCAGTACTTC. It specifies CASSLAWDTHEQYF.